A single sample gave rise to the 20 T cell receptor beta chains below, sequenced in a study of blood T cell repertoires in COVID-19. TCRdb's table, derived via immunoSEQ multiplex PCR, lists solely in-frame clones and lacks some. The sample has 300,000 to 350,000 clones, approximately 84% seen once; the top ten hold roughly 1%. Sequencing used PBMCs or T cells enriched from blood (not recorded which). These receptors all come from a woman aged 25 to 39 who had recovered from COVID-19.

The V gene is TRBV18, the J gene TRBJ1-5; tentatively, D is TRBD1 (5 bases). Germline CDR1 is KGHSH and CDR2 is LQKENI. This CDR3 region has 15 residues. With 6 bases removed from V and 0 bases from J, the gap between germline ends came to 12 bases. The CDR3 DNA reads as TGTGCCAGCTCTTGGCAGGGACTTAGCAATCAGCCCCAGCATTTT. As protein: CASSWQGLSNQPQHF. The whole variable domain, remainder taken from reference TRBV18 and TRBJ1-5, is NAGVMQNPRHLVRRRGQEARLRCSPMKGHSHVYWYRQLPEEGLKFMVYLQKENIIDESGMPKERFSAEFPKEGPSILRIQQVVRGDSAAYFCASSWQGLSNQPQHFGDGTRLSIL.

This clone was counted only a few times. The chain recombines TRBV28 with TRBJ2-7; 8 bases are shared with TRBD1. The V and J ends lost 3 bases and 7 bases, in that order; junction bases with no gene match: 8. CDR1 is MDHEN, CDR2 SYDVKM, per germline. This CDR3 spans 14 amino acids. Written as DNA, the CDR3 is TGTGCCAGCAGTTTGCCCCAGGGGGCTAGGGAGCAGTACTTC. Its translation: CASSLPQGAREQYF. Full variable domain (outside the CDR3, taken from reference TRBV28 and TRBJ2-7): DVKVTQSSRYLVKRTGEKVFLECVQDMDHENMFWYRQDPGLGLRLIYFSYDVKMKEKGDIPEGYSVSREKKERFSLILESASTNQTSMYLCASSLPQGAREQYFGPGTRLTVT.

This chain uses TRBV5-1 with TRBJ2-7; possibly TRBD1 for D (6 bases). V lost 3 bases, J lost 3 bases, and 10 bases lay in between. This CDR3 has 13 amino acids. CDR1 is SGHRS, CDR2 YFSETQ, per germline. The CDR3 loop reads CASSSGTLYEQYF. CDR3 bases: TGCGCCAGCAGCTCCGGGACACTCTACGAGCAGTACTTC.

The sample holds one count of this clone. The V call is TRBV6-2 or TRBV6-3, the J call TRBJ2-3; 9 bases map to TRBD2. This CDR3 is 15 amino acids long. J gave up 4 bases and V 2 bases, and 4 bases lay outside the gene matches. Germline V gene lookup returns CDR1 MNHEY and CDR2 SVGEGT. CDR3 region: CASSYGAGGPDTQYF. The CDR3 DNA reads TGTGCCAGCAGTTACGGGGCGGGGGGGCCAGATACGCAGTATTTT.

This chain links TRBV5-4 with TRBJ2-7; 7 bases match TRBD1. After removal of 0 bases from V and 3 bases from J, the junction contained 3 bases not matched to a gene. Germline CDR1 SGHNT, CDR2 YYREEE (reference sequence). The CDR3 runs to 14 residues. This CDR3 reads CASSLVGQNYEQYF. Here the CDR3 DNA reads TGTGCCAGCAGCTTGGTGGGACAGAACTACGAGCAGTACTTC.

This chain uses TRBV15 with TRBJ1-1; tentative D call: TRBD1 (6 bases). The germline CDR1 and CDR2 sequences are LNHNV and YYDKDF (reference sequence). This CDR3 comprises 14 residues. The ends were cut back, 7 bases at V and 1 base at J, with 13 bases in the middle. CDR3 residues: CATKPDRTNTEAFF. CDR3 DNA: TGTGCCACCAAACCCGACAGGACGAACACTGAAGCTTTCTTT. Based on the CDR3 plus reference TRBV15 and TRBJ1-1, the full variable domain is DAMVIQNPRYQVTQFGKPVTLSCSQTLNHNVMYWYQQKSSQAPKLLFHYYDKDFNNEADTPDNFQSRRPNTSFCFLDIRSPGLGDTAMYLCATKPDRTNTEAFFGQGTRLTVV.

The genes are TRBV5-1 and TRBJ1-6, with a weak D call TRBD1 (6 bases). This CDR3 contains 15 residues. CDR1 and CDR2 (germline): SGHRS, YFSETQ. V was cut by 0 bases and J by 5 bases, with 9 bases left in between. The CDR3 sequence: CASSLGGLDNSPLHF. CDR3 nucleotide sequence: TGCGCCAGCAGCTTGGGGGGGCTGGATAATTCACCCCTCCACTTT.

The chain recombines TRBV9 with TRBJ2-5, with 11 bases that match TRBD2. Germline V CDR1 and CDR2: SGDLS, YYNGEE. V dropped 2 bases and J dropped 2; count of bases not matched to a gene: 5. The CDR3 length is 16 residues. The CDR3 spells CASSVGTSGRQETQYF. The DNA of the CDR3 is TGTGCCAGCAGCGTCGGGACTAGCGGAAGACAAGAGACCCAGTACTTC.

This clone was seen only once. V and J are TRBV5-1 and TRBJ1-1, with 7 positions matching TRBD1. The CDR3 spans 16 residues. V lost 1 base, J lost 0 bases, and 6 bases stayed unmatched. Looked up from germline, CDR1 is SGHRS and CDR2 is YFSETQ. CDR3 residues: CASSLRTGVMNTEAFF. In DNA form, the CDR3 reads TGCGCCAGCAGCTTGAGAACAGGGGTCATGAACACTGAAGCTTTCTTT.

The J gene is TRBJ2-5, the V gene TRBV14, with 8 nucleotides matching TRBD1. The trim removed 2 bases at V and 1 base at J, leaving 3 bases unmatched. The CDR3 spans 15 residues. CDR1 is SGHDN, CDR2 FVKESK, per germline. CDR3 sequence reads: CASSQRTGFQETQYF. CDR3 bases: TGTGCCAGCAGCCAAAGGACAGGGTTCCAAGAGACCCAGTACTTC.

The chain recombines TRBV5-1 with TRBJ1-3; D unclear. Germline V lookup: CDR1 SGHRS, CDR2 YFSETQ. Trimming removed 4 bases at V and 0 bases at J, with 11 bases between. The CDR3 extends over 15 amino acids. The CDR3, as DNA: TGCGCCAGCAGCCCCCGGGAGAGCTCTGGAAACACCATATATTTT. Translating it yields CASSPRESSGNTIYF.

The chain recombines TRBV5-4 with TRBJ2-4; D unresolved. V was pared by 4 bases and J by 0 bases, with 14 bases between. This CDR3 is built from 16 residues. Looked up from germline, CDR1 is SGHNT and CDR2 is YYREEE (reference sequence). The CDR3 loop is CASSHTRSRAKNIQYF. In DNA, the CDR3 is TGTGCCAGCAGCCACACGCGGAGTCGAGCCAAAAACATTCAGTACTTC.

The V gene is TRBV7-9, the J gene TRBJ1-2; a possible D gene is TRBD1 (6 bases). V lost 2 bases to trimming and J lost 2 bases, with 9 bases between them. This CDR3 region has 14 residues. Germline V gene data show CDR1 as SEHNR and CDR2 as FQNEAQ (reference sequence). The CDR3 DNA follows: TGTGCCAGCAGCTTAAGTCAGGGGAACTATGGCTACACCTTC. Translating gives CASSLSQGNYGYTF.

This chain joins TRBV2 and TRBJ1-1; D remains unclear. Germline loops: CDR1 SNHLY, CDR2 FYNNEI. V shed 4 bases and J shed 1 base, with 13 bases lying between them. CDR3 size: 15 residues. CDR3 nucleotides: TGTGCCAGCAGTGTGGGCCAAGGGAGGAACACTGAAGCTTTCTTT. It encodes CASSVGQGRNTEAFF.

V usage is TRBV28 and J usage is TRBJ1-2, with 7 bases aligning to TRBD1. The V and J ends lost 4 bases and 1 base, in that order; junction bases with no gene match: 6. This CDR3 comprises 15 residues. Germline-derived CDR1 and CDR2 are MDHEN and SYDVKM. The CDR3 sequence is CASSSGQVINYGYTF. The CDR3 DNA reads TGTGCCAGCAGTTCAGGACAGGTCATTAACTATGGCTACACCTTC.

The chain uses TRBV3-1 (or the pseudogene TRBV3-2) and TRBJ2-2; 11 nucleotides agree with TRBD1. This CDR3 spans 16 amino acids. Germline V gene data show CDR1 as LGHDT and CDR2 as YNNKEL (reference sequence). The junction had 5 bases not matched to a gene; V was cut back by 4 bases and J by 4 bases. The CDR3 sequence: CASSRDRGFLTGELFF. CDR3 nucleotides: TGTGCCAGCAGCCGGGACAGGGGGTTTCTCACCGGGGAGCTGTTTTTT.

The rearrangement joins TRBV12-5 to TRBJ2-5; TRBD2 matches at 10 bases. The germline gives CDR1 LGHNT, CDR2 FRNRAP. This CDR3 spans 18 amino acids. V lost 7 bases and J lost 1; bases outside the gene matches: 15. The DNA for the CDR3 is TGTGCTAGTGCCCGGGTACTAGCGGGGTATCGCGCCCAAGAGACCCAGTACTTC. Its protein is CASARVLAGYRAQETQYF.

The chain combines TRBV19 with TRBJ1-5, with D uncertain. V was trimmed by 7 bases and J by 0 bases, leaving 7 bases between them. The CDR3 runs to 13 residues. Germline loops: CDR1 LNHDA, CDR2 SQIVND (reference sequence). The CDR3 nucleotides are TGTGCCAGTACCCGGGGTAGCAATCAGCCCCAGCATTTT. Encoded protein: CASTRGSNQPQHF.

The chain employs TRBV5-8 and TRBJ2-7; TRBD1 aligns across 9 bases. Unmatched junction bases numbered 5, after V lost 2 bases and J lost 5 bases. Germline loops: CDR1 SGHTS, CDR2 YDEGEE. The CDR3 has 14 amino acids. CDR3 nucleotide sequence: TGTGCCAGCAGCTTACAGGGGGCGCAAGACGAGCAGTACTTC. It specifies CASSLQGAQDEQYF.

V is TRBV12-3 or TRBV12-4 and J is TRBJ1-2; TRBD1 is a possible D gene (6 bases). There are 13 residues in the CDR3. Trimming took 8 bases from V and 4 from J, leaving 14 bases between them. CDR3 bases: TGTGCCAGCGGCTTACGAGGGGGCTATGGCTACACCTTC. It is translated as CASGLRGGYGYTF.